This section outlines one TCR beta chain sequence together with its context. V was shortened by 0 bases and J by 6 bases, with 5 bases between the two germline ends. This CDR3 comprises 11 residues. CDR1 is GTSNPN and CDR2 is SVGIG in the germline V gene (reference sequence). TCRdb re-called the 5' RACE reads through MiXCR, storing one row per CDR3 protein. In the table there are roughly 13,000 distinct CDR3 sequences, approximately 14% of which are singletons. The sample belongs to a study of T-cell memory formation after mild COVID-19. Sequencing was performed on PBMCs or a T cell subset sorted from them (not recorded which). This sequence joins TRBV30 and TRBJ1-2; D might be TRBD1 (5 bases). The sequence came from a man aged 18 to 30 who had mild COVID-19 (a few samples of this study predate the infection). Cell type and time point are not known. The DNA of the CDR3 is TGTGCCTGGAGTGTAGGGGATGGCTACACCTTC. Translation gives CAWSVGDGYTF.